The sequence of this T cell receptor beta chain was determined in a study of T cell responses to AZD1222 COVID-19 vaccine. Study-wide findings and caveats: Donors skewed white British and female; clonal diversity was possibly underestimated.

The table came from immunoSEQ multiplex PCR; TCRdb's copy has only in-frame clones and leaves some out. This repertoire shows 72,000 or so clones, 80% to 90% found once; its top ten account for approximately 30%. To note about this clone: Antigen: not known.

The germline V and J ends were trimmed by 1 base and 3 bases, with 10 bases remaining between them. The germline V gene has CDR1 LNHNV and CDR2 YYDKDF (reference sequence). The length of the CDR3 is 15 residues. This sequence originates from an adult who received the AZD1222 COVID-19 vaccine. The V and J genes are TRBV15 and TRBJ1-3, with D tentatively TRBD1 (5 bases). Sample: peripheral blood, taken 28 days after the second AZD1222 dose. The CDR3 loop is CATSRATDGGNTIYF. In DNA form, the CDR3 reads TGTGCCACCAGCAGAGCGACAGATGGTGGAAACACCATATATTTT.